A selection of T cell receptor beta chains follows, all from one sample in a study of T cell responses to AZD1222 COVID-19 vaccine. Profiling relied on immunoSEQ multiplex PCR, and the TCRdb table lists in-frame clones only, not all of them. The top ten clones hold about 15% of a sample with roughly 100,000 clones, almost 85% of them seen once. This material consisted of peripheral blood, taken on day 0 of AZD1222 vaccination. These receptors were obtained from an adult in good health. Each CDR3 is given with its conserved first and last residue. D genes are given only for firm matches. A clone size is listed for some rows: how often the clone was seen (once, few, many), or a class if it is expanded.

TRBV29-1	TRBJ2-1	-	-	CSVADGNNEQFF	TGCAGCGTGGCGGACGGAAACAATGAGCAGTTCTTC
TRBV14	TRBJ2-3	-	-	CASSRPGTLRDTQYF	TGTGCCAGCAGCCGTCCTGGGACCCTTCGAGATACGCAGTATTTT
TRBV9	TRBJ2-5	TRBD2	-	CASSVGISGSRGETQYF	TGTGCCAGCAGCGTAGGCATTAGCGGGAGCCGCGGGGAGACCCAGTACTTC
TRBV12-3/TRBV12-4	TRBJ1-2	TRBD1	-	CASSSTGGYGYTF	TGTGCCAGCAGTTCGACAGGGGGCTATGGCTACACCTTC
TRBV11-3	TRBJ2-5	-	-	CASSLGPKETQYF	TGTGCCAGCAGCCTAGGGCCGAAAGAGACCCAGTACTTC
TRBV7-9	TRBJ1-1	-	-	CASRARALNTEAFF	TGTGCCAGCCGGGCCAGGGCGCTGAACACTGAAGCTTTCTTT
TRBV9	TRBJ2-7	-	-	CASSVDPFYEQYF	TGTGCCAGCAGCGTAGACCCATTCTACGAGCAGTACTTC
TRBV2	TRBJ1-5	TRBD1	-	CASRRGTAGNQPQHF	TGTGCCAGCAGGAGAGGGACAGCGGGCAATCAGCCCCAGCATTTT
TRBV7-2	TRBJ2-2	-	few	CASNPRRDTGELFF	TGTGCCAGCAACCCACGAAGGGACACCGGGGAGCTGTTTTTT
TRBV7-2	TRBJ2-5	TRBD1	once	CASSLTGGLQETQYF	TGTGCCAGCAGCTTAACAGGGGGGCTCCAAGAGACCCAGTACTTC
TRBV28	TRBJ1-3	-	-	CASSTTAIGNTIYF	TGTGCCAGCAGCACAACAGCAATCGGAAACACCATATATTTT
TRBV28	TRBJ2-6	-	-	CASTVGGSGANVLTF	TGTGCCAGCACCGTAGGGGGCTCTGGGGCCAACGTCCTGACTTTC
TRBV6-2/TRBV6-3	TRBJ1-2	-	-	CASSSQGANYGYTF	TGTGCCAGCAGCTCTCAGGGAGCTAACTATGGCTACACCTTC
TRBV18	TRBJ2-3	TRBD2	-	CASSPSLAGVTDTQYF	TGTGCCAGCTCACCGTCCCTAGCGGGAGTCACAGATACGCAGTATTTT
TRBV19	TRBJ1-5	-	-	CASSMATAGSQPQHF	TGTGCCAGTAGTATGGCGACAGCCGGTTCCCAGCCCCAGCATTTT
TRBV5-1	TRBJ2-2	TRBD1	-	CASSTLPGQANTGELFF	TGCGCCAGCAGCACCCTACCGGGACAGGCGAACACCGGGGAGCTGTTTTTT